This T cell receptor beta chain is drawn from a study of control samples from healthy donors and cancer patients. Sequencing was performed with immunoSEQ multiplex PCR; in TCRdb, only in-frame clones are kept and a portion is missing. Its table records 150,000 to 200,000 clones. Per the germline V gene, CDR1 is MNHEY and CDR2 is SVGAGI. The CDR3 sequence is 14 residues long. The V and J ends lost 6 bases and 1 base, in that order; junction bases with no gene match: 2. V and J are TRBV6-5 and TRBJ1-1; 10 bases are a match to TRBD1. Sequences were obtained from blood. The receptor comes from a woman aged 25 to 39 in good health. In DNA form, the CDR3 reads TGTGCCAGCAGAAGGGACAGGGGGAACACTGAAGCTTTCTTT. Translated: CASRRDRGNTEAFF.